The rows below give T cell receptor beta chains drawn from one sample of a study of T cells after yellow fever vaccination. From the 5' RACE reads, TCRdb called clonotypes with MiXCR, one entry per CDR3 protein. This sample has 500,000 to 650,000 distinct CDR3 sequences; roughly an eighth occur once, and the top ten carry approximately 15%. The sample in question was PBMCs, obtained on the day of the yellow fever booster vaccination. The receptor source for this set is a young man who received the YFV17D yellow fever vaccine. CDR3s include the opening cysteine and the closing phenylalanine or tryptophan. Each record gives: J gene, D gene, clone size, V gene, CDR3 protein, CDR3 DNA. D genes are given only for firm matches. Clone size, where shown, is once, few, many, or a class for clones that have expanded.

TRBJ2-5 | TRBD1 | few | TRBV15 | CATSGQGAWETQYF | TGTGCCACCAGCGGACAGGGGGCTTGGGAGACCCAGTACTTC
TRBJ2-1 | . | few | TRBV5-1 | CASSWGFEVAEPTYNEQFF | TGCGCCAGCAGCTGGGGTTTCGAGGTAGCGGAGCCCACCTACAATGAGCAGTTCTTC
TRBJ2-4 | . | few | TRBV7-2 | CASSLGRVLAKNIQYF | TGTGCCAGCAGCTTAGGGCGAGTCCTAGCCAAAAACATTCAGTACTTC
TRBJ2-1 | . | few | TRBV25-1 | CASSYLYNEQFF | TGTGCCAGCAGTTACCTTTACAATGAGCAGTTCTTC
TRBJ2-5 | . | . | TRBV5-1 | CASSPKDSYQETQYF | TGCGCCAGCAGCCCCAAAGACAGTTACCAAGAGACCCAGTACTTC
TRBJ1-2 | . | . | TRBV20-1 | CSAGPRTAYGYTF | TGCAGTGCCGGGCCCCGGACTGCATATGGCTACACCTTC
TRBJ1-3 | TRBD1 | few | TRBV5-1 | CASSTGQGHSGNTIYF | TGCGCCAGCAGCACCGGACAGGGCCACTCTGGAAACACCATATATTTT
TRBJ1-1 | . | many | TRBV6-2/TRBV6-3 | CASSWTVNTEAFF | TGTGCCAGCAGCTGGACGGTGAACACTGAAGCTTTCTTT
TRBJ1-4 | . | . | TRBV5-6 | CASSLGSINEKLFF | TGTGCCAGCAGCTTAGGCAGTATTAATGAAAAACTGTTTTTT
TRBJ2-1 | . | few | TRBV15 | CATSRDMDNEQFF | TGTGCCACCAGCAGAGATATGGACAATGAGCAGTTCTTC
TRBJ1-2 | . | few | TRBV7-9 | CASSATVGYGYTF | TGTGCCAGCAGCGCGACAGTAGGCTATGGCTACACCTTC
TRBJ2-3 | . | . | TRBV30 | CAWSVGVTDTQYF | TGTGCCTGGAGTGTGGGGGTCACAGATACGCAGTATTTT